This T cell receptor (beta chain) was captured by sequencing in a study of blood T cell repertoires in COVID-19. Assay used: immunoSEQ multiplex PCR; TCRdb lists only in-frame clones, some missing. This table holds around 100,000 clones, approximately 84% found once. The CDR3 length is 15 residues. From germline, CDR1 is PRHDT and CDR2 FYEKMQ (reference sequence). V lost 0 bases and J lost 3; bases outside the gene matches: 1. This clonotype was sampled from a human donor in a cohort sampled during active COVID-19. Sample: peripheral blood. This chain joins TRBV13 and TRBJ2-1; 8 positions match TRBD1. The CDR3 loop reads CASSLGQGGYNEQFF. CDR3 bases: TGTGCCAGCAGCTTAGGACAGGGGGGCTACAATGAGCAGTTCTTC.